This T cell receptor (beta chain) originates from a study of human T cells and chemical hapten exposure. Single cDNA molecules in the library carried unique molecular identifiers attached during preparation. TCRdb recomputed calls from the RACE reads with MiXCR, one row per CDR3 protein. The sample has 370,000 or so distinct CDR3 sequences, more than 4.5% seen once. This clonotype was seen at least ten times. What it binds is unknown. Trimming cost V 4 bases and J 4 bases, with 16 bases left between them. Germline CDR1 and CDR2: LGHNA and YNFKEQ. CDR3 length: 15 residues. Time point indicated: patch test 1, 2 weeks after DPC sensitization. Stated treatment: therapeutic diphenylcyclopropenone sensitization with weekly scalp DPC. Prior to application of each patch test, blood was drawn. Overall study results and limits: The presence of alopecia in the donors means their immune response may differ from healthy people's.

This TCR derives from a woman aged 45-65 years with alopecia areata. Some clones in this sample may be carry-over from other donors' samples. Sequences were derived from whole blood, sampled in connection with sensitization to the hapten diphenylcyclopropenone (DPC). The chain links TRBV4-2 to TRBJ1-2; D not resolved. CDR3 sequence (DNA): TGTGCCAGCAGCCTCCTTGGAGGCGATCCCTATGGCTACACCTTC. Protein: CASSLLGGDPYGYTF.